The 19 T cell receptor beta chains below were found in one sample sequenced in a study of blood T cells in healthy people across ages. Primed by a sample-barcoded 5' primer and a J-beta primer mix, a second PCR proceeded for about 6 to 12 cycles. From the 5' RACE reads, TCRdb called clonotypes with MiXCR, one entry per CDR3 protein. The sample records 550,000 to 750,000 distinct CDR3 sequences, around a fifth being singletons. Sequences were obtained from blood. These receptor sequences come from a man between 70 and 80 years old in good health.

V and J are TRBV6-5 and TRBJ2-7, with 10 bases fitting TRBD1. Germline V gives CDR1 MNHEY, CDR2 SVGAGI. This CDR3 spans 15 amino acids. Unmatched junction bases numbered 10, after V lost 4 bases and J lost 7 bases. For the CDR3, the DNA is TGTGCCAGCAGTTCCACCAGGACAGGGGGAAGGGAGCAGTACTTC. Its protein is CASSSTRTGGREQYF.

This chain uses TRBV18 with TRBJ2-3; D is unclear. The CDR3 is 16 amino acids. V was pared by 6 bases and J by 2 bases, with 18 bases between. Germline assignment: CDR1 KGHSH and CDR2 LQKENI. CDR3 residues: CASSPTPGQATDTQYF. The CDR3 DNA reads TGTGCCAGCTCGCCCACTCCGGGTCAGGCCACAGATACGCAGTATTTT.

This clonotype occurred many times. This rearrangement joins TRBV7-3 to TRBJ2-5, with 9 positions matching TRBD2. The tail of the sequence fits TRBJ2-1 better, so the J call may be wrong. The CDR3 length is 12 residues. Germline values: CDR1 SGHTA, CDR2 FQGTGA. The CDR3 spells CASSLISGRQFF. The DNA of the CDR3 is TGTGCCAGCAGCTTAATTAGCGGGAGACAGTTCTTC.

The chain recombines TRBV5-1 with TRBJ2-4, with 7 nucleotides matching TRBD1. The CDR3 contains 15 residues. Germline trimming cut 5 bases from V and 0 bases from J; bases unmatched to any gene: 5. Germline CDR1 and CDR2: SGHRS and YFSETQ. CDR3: CASSDREKAKNIQYF. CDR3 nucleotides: TGCGCCAGCAGTGACAGGGAAAAAGCCAAAAACATTCAGTACTTC.

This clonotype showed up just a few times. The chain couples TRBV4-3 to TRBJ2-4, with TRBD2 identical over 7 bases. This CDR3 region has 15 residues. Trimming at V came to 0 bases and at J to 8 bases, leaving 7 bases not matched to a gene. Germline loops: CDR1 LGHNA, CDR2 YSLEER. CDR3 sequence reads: CASSQDGAGRDIQYF. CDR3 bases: TGCGCCAGCAGCCAAGATGGGGCAGGGAGGGACATTCAGTACTTC.

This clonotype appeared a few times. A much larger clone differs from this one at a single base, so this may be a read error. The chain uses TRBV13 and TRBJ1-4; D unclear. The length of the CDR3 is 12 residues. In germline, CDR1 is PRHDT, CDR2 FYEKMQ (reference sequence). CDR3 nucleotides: TGTGCCAGCAGCTTGGGAGGTGAAAAACTGCTTTTT. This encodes CASSLGGEKLLF.

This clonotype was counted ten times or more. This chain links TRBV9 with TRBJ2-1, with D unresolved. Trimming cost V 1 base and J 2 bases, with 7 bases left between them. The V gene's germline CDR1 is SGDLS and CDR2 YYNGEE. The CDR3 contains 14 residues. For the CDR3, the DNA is TGTGCCAGCAGCGTATCCGGAACCTACAATGAGCAGTTCTTC. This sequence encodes CASSVSGTYNEQFF.

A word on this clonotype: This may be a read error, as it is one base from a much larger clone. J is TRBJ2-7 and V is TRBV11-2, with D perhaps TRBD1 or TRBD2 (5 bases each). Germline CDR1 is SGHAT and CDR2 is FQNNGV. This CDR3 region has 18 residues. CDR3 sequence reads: CASSLLGHRDLKDSEQLF. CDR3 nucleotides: TGTGCCAGCAGCCTCTTAGGCCACCGGGACCTAAAAGACAGCGAGCAGCTCTTC.

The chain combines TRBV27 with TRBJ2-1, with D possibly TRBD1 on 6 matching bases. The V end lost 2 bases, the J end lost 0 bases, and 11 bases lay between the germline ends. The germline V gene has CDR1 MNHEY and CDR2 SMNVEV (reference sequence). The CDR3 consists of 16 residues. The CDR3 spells CASSLQGINSYNEQFF. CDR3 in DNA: TGTGCCAGCAGTTTACAGGGGATTAACTCCTACAATGAGCAGTTCTTC.

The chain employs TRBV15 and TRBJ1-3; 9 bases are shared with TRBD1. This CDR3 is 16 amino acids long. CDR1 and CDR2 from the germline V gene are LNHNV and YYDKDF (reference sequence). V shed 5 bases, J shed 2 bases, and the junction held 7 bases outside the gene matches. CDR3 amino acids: CATSWGTGTAGNTIYF. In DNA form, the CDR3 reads TGTGCCACCAGCTGGGGGACAGGGACCGCTGGAAACACCATATATTTT.

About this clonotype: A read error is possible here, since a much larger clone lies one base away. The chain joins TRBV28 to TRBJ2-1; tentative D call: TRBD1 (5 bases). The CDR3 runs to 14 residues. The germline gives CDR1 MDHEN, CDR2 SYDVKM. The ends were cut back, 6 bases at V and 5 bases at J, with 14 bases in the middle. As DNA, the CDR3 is TGTGCCAGCAGGAGGACAAGGGGCCACAATGAGCAGTTCTTC. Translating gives CASRRTRGHNEQFF.

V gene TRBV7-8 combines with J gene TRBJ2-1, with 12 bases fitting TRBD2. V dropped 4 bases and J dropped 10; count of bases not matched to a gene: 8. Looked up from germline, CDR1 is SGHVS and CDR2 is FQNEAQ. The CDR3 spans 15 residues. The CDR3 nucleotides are TGTGCCAGCAGCTCGAGACTAGCGGGAGTCAGGGAGCAGTTCTTC. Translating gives CASSSRLAGVREQFF.

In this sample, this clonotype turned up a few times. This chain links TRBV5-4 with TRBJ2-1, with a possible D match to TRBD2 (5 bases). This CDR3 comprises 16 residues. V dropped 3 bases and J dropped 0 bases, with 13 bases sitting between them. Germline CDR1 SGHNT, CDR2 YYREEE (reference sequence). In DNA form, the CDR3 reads TGTGCCAGCAGCTCTCTCACTGGGAGCTCCTACAATGAGCAGTTCTTC. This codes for CASSSLTGSSYNEQFF.

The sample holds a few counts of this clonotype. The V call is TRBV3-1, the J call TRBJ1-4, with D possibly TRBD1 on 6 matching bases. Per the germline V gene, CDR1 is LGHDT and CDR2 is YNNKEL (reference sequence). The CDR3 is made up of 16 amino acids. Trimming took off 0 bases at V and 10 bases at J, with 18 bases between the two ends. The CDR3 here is CASSQDSRQGMAKLFF. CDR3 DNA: TGTGCCAGCAGCCAAGATAGTCGGCAGGGGATGGCAAAACTGTTTTTT.

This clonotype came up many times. This CDR3 reads CASSLTQGPGELFF. For the CDR3, the DNA is TGTGCCAGCAGCCTCACCCAAGGTCCCGGGGAGCTGTTTTTT. The chain has TRBV12-3 or TRBV12-4 and TRBJ2-2; no clear D gene. V was pared by 6 bases and J by 6 bases, with 14 bases between. CDR3 size: 14 residues.

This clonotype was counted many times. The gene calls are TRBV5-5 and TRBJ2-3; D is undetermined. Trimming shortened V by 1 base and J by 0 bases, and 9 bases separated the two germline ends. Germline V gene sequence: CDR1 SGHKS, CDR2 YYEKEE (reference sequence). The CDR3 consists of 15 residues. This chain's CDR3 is CASSLFQASTDTQYF. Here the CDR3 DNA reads TGTGCCAGCAGCTTGTTTCAGGCCAGCACAGATACGCAGTATTTT.

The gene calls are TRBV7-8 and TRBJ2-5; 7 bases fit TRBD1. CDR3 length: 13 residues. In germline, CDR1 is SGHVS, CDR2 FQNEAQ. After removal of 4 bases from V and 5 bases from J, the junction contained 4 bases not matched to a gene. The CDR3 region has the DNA TGTGCCAGCAGCTCCGACAGGGCGGAGACCCAGTACTTC. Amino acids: CASSSDRAETQYF. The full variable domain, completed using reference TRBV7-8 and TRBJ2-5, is GAGVSQSPRYKVAKRGQDVALRCDPISGHVSLFWYQQALGQGPEFLTYFQNEAQLDKSGLPSDRFFAERPEGSVSTLKIQRTQQEDSAVYLCASSSDRAETQYFGPGTRLLVL.

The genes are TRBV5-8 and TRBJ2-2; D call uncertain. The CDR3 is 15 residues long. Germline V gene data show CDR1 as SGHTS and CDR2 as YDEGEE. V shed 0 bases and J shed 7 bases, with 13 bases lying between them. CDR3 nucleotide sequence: TGTGCCAGCAGCTTGGATACCCCAAGAAGCGGGGAGCTGTTTTTT. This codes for CASSLDTPRSGELFF.

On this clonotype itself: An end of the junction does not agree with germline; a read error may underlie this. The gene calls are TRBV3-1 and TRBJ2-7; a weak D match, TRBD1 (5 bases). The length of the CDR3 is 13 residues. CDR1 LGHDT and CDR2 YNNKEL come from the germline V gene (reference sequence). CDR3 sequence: CAGSQSRGRALDF. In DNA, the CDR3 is TGTGCCGGCAGCCAGTCCCGAGGCAGGGCGTTGGACTTC.